This TCR beta chain was captured in a study of neoadjuvant anti-PD-1 for oral cavity cancer. Overall study: Non-progressing patients received a fourth nivolumab dose near day 43, then surgery on days 50-56.

Germline V gene data show CDR1 as MNHNS and CDR2 as SASEGT. V gave up 10 bases and J gave up 4 bases; unmatched junction bases: 5. This CDR3 is 14 amino acids long. Study results and limitations: Greater tumor shrinkage accompanied bigger post-treatment sizes of preexisting clones.

Time point: after neoadjuvant nivolumab, at surgical resection. These newly diagnosed stage II-IVA oral cavity squamous cell carcinoma patients had no prior systemic or radiation treatment. In its sample, this clone was seen a few times. Its antigen is as yet unknown. Produced via immunoSEQ multiplex PCR; TCRdb's table is partial and in-frame only. Of under 25,000 clones detected, 25% to 35% appear once; the ten largest clones hold approximately 16%. Specimen: tumor tissue, collected after nivolumab (anti-PD-1) treatment. This chain uses TRBV6-1 with TRBJ2-3, with 13 positions matching TRBD2. The sequence derives from a person aged 35-79 years with oral cavity squamous cell carcinoma. CDR3 nucleotide sequence: TGTGCCACCAGGACTAGCGGGAGCTCAGATACGCAGTATTTT. Encoded protein: CATRTSGSSDTQYF.